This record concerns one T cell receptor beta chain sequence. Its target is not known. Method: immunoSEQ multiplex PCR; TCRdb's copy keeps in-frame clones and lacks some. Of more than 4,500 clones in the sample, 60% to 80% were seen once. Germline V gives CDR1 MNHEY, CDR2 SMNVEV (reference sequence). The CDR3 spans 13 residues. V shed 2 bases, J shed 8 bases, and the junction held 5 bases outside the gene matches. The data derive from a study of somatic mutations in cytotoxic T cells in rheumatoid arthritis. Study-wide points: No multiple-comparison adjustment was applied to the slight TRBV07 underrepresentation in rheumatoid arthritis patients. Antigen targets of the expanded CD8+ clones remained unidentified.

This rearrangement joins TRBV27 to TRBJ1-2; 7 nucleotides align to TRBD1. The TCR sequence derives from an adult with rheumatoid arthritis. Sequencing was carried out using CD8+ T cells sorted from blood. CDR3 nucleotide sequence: TGTGCCAGCAGTTTAAAAGGGGGCTACGGCTACACCTTC. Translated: CASSLKGGYGYTF.